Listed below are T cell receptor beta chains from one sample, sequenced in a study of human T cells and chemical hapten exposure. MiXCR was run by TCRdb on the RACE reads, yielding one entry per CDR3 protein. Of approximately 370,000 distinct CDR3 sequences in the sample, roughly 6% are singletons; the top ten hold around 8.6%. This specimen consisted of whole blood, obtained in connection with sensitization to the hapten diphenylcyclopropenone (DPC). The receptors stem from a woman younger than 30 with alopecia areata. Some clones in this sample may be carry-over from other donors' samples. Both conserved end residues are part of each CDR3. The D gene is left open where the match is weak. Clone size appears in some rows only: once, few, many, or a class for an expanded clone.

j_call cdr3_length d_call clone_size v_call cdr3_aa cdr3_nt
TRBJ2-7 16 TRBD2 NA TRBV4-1 CASSLRAGGSSREQYF TGCGCCAGCAGTTTAAGAGCGGGGGGGTCATCTAGGGAGCAGTACTTC
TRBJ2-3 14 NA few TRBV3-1 CASSRGGPSDTQYF TGTGCCAGCAGCCGTGGGGGGCCGTCAGATACGCAGTATTTT
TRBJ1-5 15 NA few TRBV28 CASSPRTVGNQPQHF TGTGCCAGCAGTCCCCGGACCGTCGGAAATCAGCCCCAGCATTTT
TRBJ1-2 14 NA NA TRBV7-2 CASSLDAGSRPYTF TGTGCCAGCAGCTTAGACGCAGGGAGCAGACCGTACACCTTC
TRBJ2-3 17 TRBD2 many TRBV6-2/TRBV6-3 CASNIRGLAGVRDTQYF TGTGCCAGCAACATCCGAGGACTAGCGGGGGTCCGAGATACGCAGTATTTT
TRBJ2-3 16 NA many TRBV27 CASSPRRTEGTDTQYF TGTGCCAGCAGTCCTCGTAGGACAGAAGGCACAGATACGCAGTATTTT
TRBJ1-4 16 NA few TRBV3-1 CASSQDLGATNEKLFF TGTGCCAGCAGCCAAGATTTAGGAGCAACTAATGAAAAACTGTTTTTT
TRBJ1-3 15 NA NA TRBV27 CASRGRLDSGNTIYF TGTGCCAGCAGGGGACGCCTCGACTCTGGAAACACCATATATTTT
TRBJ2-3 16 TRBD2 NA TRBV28 CASRGTSGRFEDTQYF TGTGCCAGCAGGGGGACTAGCGGGAGATTTGAAGATACGCAGTATTTT
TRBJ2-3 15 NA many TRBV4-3 CASSGTPFSTDTQYF TGCGCCAGCAGCGGGACACCTTTTAGCACAGATACGCAGTATTTT
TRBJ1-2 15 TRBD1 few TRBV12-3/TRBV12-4 CASSTLNRGVYGYTF TGTGCCAGCAGTACCCTAAACAGGGGGGTCTATGGCTACACCTTC
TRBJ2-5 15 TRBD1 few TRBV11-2 CASSFSTGGLETQYF TGTGCCAGCAGCTTTTCGACAGGGGGCCTAGAGACCCAGTACTTC
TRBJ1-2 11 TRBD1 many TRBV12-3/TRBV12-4 CASQGAYGYTF TGTGCCAGCCAGGGGGCGTATGGCTACACCTTC
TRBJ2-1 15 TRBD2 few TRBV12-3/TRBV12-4 CASGSPSGGDNEQFF TGTGCCAGCGGGTCCCCTAGCGGGGGGGACAATGAGCAGTTCTTC
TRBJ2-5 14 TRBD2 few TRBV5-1 CASSPGTSEETQYF TGCGCCAGCAGCCCCGGGACTAGCGAAGAGACCCAGTACTTC
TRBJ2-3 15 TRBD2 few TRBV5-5 CASRNSGGGTDTQYF TGTGCCAGCAGGAATAGCGGGGGAGGCACAGATACGCAGTATTTT
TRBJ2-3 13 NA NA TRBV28 CASSTGNTDTQYF TGTGCCAGCAGTACGGGGAACACAGATACGCAGTATTTT
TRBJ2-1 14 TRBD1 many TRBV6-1 CASRERQGRNEQFF TGTGCCAGCAGAGAAAGACAGGGTCGGAATGAGCAGTTCTTC
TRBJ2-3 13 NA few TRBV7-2 CASSPTSSDTQYF TGTGCCAGCAGCCCGACTAGTTCAGATACGCAGTATTTT
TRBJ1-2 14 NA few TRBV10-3 CAISESQGVLGYTF TGTGCCATCAGTGAGTCACAAGGGGTCCTCGGCTACACCTTC
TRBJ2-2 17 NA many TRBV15 CATSSSIDSGRTGELFF TGTGCCACCAGCAGCAGCATCGATTCGGGGCGGACCGGGGAGCTGTTTTTT
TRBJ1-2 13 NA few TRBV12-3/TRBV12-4 CASTQGPNYGYTF TGTGCCAGCACTCAGGGTCCTAACTATGGCTACACCTTC
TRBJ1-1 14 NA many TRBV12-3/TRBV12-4 CASSLTQLNTEAFF TGTGCCAGCAGTTTGACGCAGCTGAACACTGAAGCTTTCTTT
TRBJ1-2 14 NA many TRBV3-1 CASSHQGGNYGYTF TGTGCCAGCAGCCATCAGGGAGGGAACTATGGCTACACCTTC
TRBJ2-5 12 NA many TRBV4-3 CASSQDRETQYF TGCGCCAGCAGCCAAGATCGAGAGACCCAGTACTTC
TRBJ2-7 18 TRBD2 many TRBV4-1 CASSQAASGALPAYEQYF TGCGCCAGCAGCCAAGCGGCTAGCGGGGCCCTCCCCGCCTACGAGCAGTACTTC
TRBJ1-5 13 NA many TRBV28 CASSLYSNQPQHF TGTGCCAGCAGTTTATACAGTAATCAGCCCCAGCATTTT
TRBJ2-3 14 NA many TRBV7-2 CASRYQTSTDTQYF TGTGCCAGCAGGTACCAGACTAGCACAGATACGCAGTATTTT
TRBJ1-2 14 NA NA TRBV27 CASSLGGLRDGYTF TGTGCCAGCAGTTTAGGCGGGTTGAGAGATGGCTACACCTTC
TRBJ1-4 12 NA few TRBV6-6 CASSSQNEKLFF TGTGCCAGCAGTTCGCAGAATGAAAAACTGTTTTTT
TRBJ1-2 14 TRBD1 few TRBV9 CASTPPTGGYGYTF TGTGCCAGCACACCCCCTACAGGGGGCTATGGCTACACCTTC
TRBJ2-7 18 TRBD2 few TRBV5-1 CASTLSGGASGVRYEQYF TGCGCCAGCACCCTTAGCGGGGGGGCTTCGGGCGTGCGCTACGAGCAGTACTTC
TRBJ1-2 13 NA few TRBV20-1 CSASLRGGYGYTF TGCAGTGCTAGCTTAAGGGGCGGCTATGGCTACACCTTC
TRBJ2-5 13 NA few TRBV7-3 CASRRGPQETQYF TGTGCCAGCAGACGCGGACCGCAAGAGACCCAGTACTTC
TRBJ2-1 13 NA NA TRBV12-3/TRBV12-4 CASSFSRGDEQFF TGTGCCAGCAGTTTCTCCAGGGGGGATGAGCAGTTCTTC
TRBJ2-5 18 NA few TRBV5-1 CASSFLGGGASGRETQYF TGCGCCAGCAGCTTCTTAGGCGGCGGAGCGTCCGGCCGGGAGACCCAGTACTTC
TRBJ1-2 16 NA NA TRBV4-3 CASSQDLKVLNYGYTF TGCGCCAGCAGCCAAGATCTTAAGGTTCTTAACTATGGCTACACCTTC
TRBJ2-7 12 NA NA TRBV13 CASSFRTYEQYF TGTGCCAGCAGCTTCCGGACCTACGAGCAGTACTTC
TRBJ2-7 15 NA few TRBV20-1 CSARDSRGARYEQYF TGCAGTGCTAGAGATTCTAGGGGGGCCCGATACGAGCAGTACTTC
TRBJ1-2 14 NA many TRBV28 CASSSQGSFYGYTF TGTGCCAGCAGTTCTCAGGGGAGTTTCTATGGCTACACCTTC
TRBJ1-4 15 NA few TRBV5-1 CASSLASRGGEKLFF TGCGCCAGCAGCTTGGCGAGCAGGGGAGGCGAAAAACTGTTTTTT
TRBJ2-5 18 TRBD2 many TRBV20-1 CSARDPLVAGINQETQYF TGCAGTGCTAGAGATCCGCTAGTAGCGGGGATTAACCAAGAGACCCAGTACTTC